This T cell receptor beta chain was found in a study of metastatic and nonmetastatic thyroid tumors (dated by TCRdb to about 2020). For context, the study as a whole: For patients with malignant and with benign thyroid disease, the researchers compared repertoires between peripheral blood samples and tumor or nodule tissue samples.

With respect to this clone: Its antigen is unknown. No base quality information exists; no much larger clone differs at one position.

Library creation used PCR. The data were produced on an Illumina HiSeq 4000. High-throughput sequencing was used to profile the TCR beta-chain CDR3 region of each patient. Concerning the study's data processing: Drawing on CDR3 differences between clinicopathological groups, the researchers built a classifier meant to tell apart patients with distant-metastatic papillary thyroid cancer. To measure repertoire diversity the researchers used the Shannon index, while the Morisita-Horn index served to gauge how similar the tumor and blood repertoires were. TCRdb reprocessed the public reads (quality trimming at Q25 with fastp, clone calling with MiXCR) and kept in-frame beta chains. In this record, the V and J calls reflect TCRdb's handling and not the investigators' own analysis. The sample table records 30,000 to 40,000 clones; 29% of these occur just once. 7.8% of the sample is held by the ten biggest clonotypes.

CDR1 MNHNS and CDR2 SASEGT are derived from the germline V gene. Counted from cysteine to phenylalanine, this CDR3 has 15 amino acids. Only the CDR3 portion is preserved as DNA: 45 bases, with reading frame beginning at the first base. V and J lose 7 bases and 1 base, and a span of 14 bases separates them. None of the patients had been given any treatment before thyroid surgery. Patient clinical samples collected from the early 2010s to the late 2010s were retrospectively analysed using T-cell receptor beta sequencing. Overall study outcomes, separate from this receptor: In both blood and tumor samples, malignant tumors were reported to have significantly higher TCR beta diversity than benign nodules.

Source material: blood. The TCR originated in a female donor with papillary thyroid cancer or a benign thyroid nodule (not recorded which). Some clones in this sample may be carry-over from other donors' samples. The chain is made from TRBV6-1 and TRBJ1-5; the D gene identity is not certain. The DNA sequence is as follows: TGTGCCAGCATGGAGGCGTGGTTCAGCAATCAGCCCCAGCATTTT. Its translation is CASMEAWFSNQPQHF.